Following are 27 T cell receptor beta chains from one sample sequenced in a study of blood T cell repertoires in COVID-19. The method was immunoSEQ multiplex PCR; TCRdb's version includes in-frame clones alone and lacks a portion of them. In the table there are about 310,000 clones, around 91% of which are singletons. Material for sequencing was peripheral blood. The source is a woman aged 40 to 49 with COVID-19, enrolled during active disease.

The chain employs TRBV9 and TRBJ2-7, with a possible D match to TRBD1 (6 bases). The ends were cut back, 3 bases at V and 3 bases at J, with 19 bases in the middle. Per germline, CDR1 SGDLS and CDR2 YYNGEE. This CDR3 contains 16 residues. The CDR3 DNA sequence: TGTGCCAGCAGCGGATCACAGGGAAGTGGCTACTACGAGCAGTACTTC. Its translation is CASSGSQGSGYYEQYF. Full variable domain (rest looked up from reference TRBV9 and TRBJ2-7): DSGVTQTPKHLITATGQRVTLRCSPRSGDLSVYWYQQSLDQGLQFLIQYYNGEERAKGNILERFSAQQFPDLHSELNLSSLELGDSALYFCASSGSQGSGYYEQYFGPGTRLTVT.

This clone was seen more than once but under ten times. The chain combines TRBV5-4 with TRBJ1-6; unclear D gene. The CDR3 extends over 15 amino acids. V gave up 5 bases and J gave up 0 bases, with 9 bases separating them. CDR1 and CDR2 (germline): SGHNT, YYREEE (reference sequence). The CDR3 coding sequence is TGTGCCAGCAGATCGTCCTTCTCCTATAATTCACCCCTCCACTTT. Translating gives CASRSSFSYNSPLHF.

This rearrangement joins TRBV2 to TRBJ2-7, with D tentatively TRBD1 (6 bases). Germline-derived CDR1 and CDR2 are SNHLY and FYNNEI. V shed 3 bases and J shed 3 bases, with 12 bases lying between them. The CDR3 is made up of 14 amino acids. This CDR3 reads CASSELDRSYEQYF. CDR3 DNA: TGTGCCAGCAGTGAGCTGGACAGAAGCTACGAGCAGTACTTC.

The gene calls are TRBV7-9 and TRBJ1-5, with a possible D match to TRBD1 (5 bases). V lost 1 base and J 9 bases, leaving 7 bases between the germline ends. The CDR3 extends over 12 amino acids. Germline CDR1 reads SEHNR; CDR2 reads FQNEAQ (reference sequence). CDR3 bases: TGTGCCAGCAGCTTAGGGACACGGCCCCAGCATTTT. Translated, it gives CASSLGTRPQHF. Complete variable domain (other parts from reference TRBV7-9 and TRBJ1-5): DTGVSQNPRHKITKRGQNVTFRCDPISEHNRLYWYRQTLGQGPEFLTYFQNEAQLEKSRLLSDRFSAERPKGSFSTLEIQRTEQGDSAMYLCASSLGTRPQHFGDGTRLSIL.

The chain links TRBV4-1 to TRBJ2-3, with D perhaps TRBD2 (6 bases). V lost 8 bases, J lost 0 bases, and 15 bases lay in between. This CDR3 has 15 amino acids. Germline CDR1 and CDR2: MGHRA and YSYEKL. The CDR3 bases are TGCGCCAGCGGGGGGACGGCCACTAGCACAGATACGCAGTATTTT. This gives the protein CASGGTATSTDTQYF.

The rearrangement uses TRBV27 and TRBJ2-7, with TRBD1 matching 9 bases. Trimming removed 5 bases from V and 2 bases from J; junction bases left unmatched: 13. The length of the CDR3 is 17 residues. Germline lookup yields CDR1 MNHEY and CDR2 SMNVEV (reference sequence). CDR3 loop: CASSPDSPGQGAYEQYF. CDR3 nucleotides: TGTGCCAGCAGTCCGGATTCTCCGGGACAGGGTGCCTACGAGCAGTACTTC.

This clone was seen a few times. The chain combines TRBV3-1 (or the pseudogene TRBV3-2) with TRBJ2-1, with TRBD2 matching over 7 bases. Germline V gene sequence: CDR1 LGHDT, CDR2 YNNKEL (reference sequence). Trimming took 7 bases from V and 11 from J; bases not matched to a gene: 8. The CDR3 loop spans 12 amino acids. The CDR3 coding sequence is TGTGCCAGCACGGGGCGGGAGCGGCAGCAGTTCTTC. It codes for CASTGRERQQFF.

This chain joins TRBV18 and TRBJ1-5; D is perhaps TRBD1 (5 bases). Germline assignment: CDR1 KGHSH and CDR2 LQKENI. The CDR3 runs 17 residues. V gave up 3 bases and J gave up 2 bases, with 17 bases separating them. The CDR3, as DNA: TGTGCCAGCTCACCGACGTTGGCAGGGTCTCGCAATCAGCCCCAGCATTTT. This encodes CASSPTLAGSRNQPQHF.

Regarding this clone: An end of the junction does not agree with germline; a read error may underlie this. The chain uses TRBV9 and TRBJ2-5, with 11 nucleotides matching TRBD2. The germline CDR1 and CDR2 sequences are SGDLS and YYNGEE. The CDR3 is made up of 13 amino acids. The CDR3 spells CASSPVAGGPFHF. The CDR3 DNA sequence: TGTGCCAGCAGCCCGGTAGCGGGAGGGCCCTTTCACTTC.

The J gene is TRBJ2-5, the V gene TRBV4-1; the match to TRBD1 covers 12 bases. The CDR3 loop spans 16 amino acids. CDR1 and CDR2 (germline): MGHRA, YSYEKL. Trimming took 6 bases from V and 5 from J; bases not matched to a gene: 10. The CDR3 region is CASSLPGTGGPETQYF. The CDR3, as DNA: TGCGCCAGCAGTCTCCCCGGGACAGGGGGCCCGGAGACCCAGTACTTC.

The V gene is TRBV19, the J gene TRBJ2-7; D perhaps matches TRBD1 (5 bases). Germline V gene sequence: CDR1 LNHDA, CDR2 SQIVND (reference sequence). Trimming pared 2 bases from V and 2 bases from J, leaving 7 bases between. The CDR3 runs 13 residues. CDR3 in amino acids: CASSIRGPYEQYF. As DNA, the CDR3 is TGTGCCAGTAGTATAAGGGGTCCCTACGAGCAGTACTTC.

This chain connects TRBV7-9 to TRBJ2-1; TRBD2 agrees at 11 bases. Germline V gives CDR1 SEHNR, CDR2 FQNEAQ (reference sequence). There are 15 residues in the CDR3. The V gene end was trimmed by 6 bases and the J gene end by 9 bases; junction bases not matched to a gene: 10. In nucleotides, the CDR3 is TGTGCCAGCAGTTTTTTAGCGGGGGGGCCCCCTGAGCAGTTCTTC. Its protein product is CASSFLAGGPPEQFF. The whole variable domain, filled in from reference TRBV7-9 and TRBJ2-1, reads DTGVSQNPRHKITKRGQNVTFRCDPISEHNRLYWYRQTLGQGPEFLTYFQNEAQLEKSRLLSDRFSAERPKGSFSTLEIQRTEQGDSAMYLCASSFLAGGPPEQFFGPGTRLTVL.

The V and J genes are TRBV10-3 and TRBJ1-3; D uncertain. Germline V gives CDR1 ENHRY, CDR2 SYGVKD. There are 14 residues in the CDR3. V was clipped by 2 bases and J by 0 bases, with 5 bases between them. CDR3 DNA: TGTGCCATCAGTGAGCACGGCTCTGGAAACACCATATATTTT. It codes for CAISEHGSGNTIYF.

V and J are TRBV5-1 and TRBJ2-7; 9 positions agree with TRBD2. The length of the CDR3 is 16 residues. Trimming removed 0 bases from V and 1 base from J; junction bases left unmatched: 5. CDR1 is SGHRS, CDR2 YFSETQ, per germline. The CDR3 region is CASSLGASGDSYEQYF. The CDR3, as DNA: TGCGCCAGCAGCTTGGGTGCTAGCGGGGATTCCTACGAGCAGTACTTC.

The chain is built from TRBV28 and TRBJ1-4; D unresolved. The CDR3 extends over 13 amino acids. V lost 5 bases and J lost 1, with 5 bases in between. CDR1 and CDR2 from the germline V gene are MDHEN and SYDVKM. The CDR3 spells CASSAETNEKLFF. The CDR3 DNA reads as TGTGCCAGCAGTGCAGAAACTAATGAAAAACTGTTTTTT.

The V and J genes are TRBV12-3 or TRBV12-4 and TRBJ2-1; a weak D match, TRBD2 (5 bases). The V and J ends lost 5 bases and 8 bases respectively, with 10 bases between them. This CDR3 region has 12 residues. DNA of the CDR3: TGTGCCAGCAGTAAGCGGCGCGATGAGCAGTTCTTC. Translation: CASSKRRDEQFF.

The V gene is TRBV27, the J gene TRBJ2-5; 14 bases align to TRBD2. CDR1 is MNHEY, CDR2 SMNVEV, per germline (reference sequence). The CDR3 length is 16 residues. After removal of 5 bases from V and 5 bases from J, the junction contained 7 bases not matched to a gene. The CDR3 loop is CASSRLAGGLGETQYF. CDR3 in DNA: TGTGCCAGCAGTCGACTAGCGGGAGGGTTAGGGGAGACCCAGTACTTC.

As to this clone: The same CDR3 arises from other DNA sequences in this sample as well. V gene TRBV28 combines with J gene TRBJ2-7, with a possible D match to TRBD2 (5 bases). Per the germline V gene, CDR1 is MDHEN and CDR2 is SYDVKM. Trimming pared 6 bases from V and 0 bases from J, leaving 6 bases between. This CDR3 has 12 residues. The CDR3 DNA sequence: TGTGCCAGCAGCCGGGACTCCTACGAGCAGTACTTC. It translates to CASSRDSYEQYF. The full variable domain, completed using reference TRBV28 and TRBJ2-7, is DVKVTQSSRYLVKRTGEKVFLECVQDMDHENMFWYRQDPGLGLRLIYFSYDVKMKEKGDIPEGYSVSREKKERFSLILESASTNQTSMYLCASSRDSYEQYFGPGTRLTVT.

The V call is TRBV5-5, the J call TRBJ2-6; tentatively, D is TRBD1 (6 bases). Germline-derived CDR1 and CDR2 are SGHKS and YYEKEE (reference sequence). Between the trimmed V and J ends, which lost 0 bases and 0 bases, there was a span of 13 bases. The CDR3 is 18 amino acids. CDR3 amino acids: CASSLARGPASGANVLTF. The CDR3 bases are TGTGCCAGCAGCTTGGCCAGGGGACCAGCCTCTGGGGCCAACGTCCTGACTTTC.

J is TRBJ2-5 and V is TRBV29-1, with D perhaps TRBD2 (5 bases). Germline V lookup: CDR1 SQVTM, CDR2 ANQGSEA. V lost 5 bases to trimming and J lost 0 bases, with 10 bases between them. CDR3 length: 13 amino acids. The CDR3 loop is CSVLGLYQETQYF. Written as DNA, the CDR3 is TGCAGCGTTCTCGGACTCTACCAAGAGACCCAGTACTTC. Supplemented by reference TRBV29-1 and TRBJ2-5, the full variable domain reads SAVISQKPSRDICQRGTSLTIQCQVDSQVTMMFWYRQQPGQSLTLIATANQGSEATYESGFVIDKFPISRPNLTFSTLTVSNMSPEDSSIYLCSVLGLYQETQYFGPGTRLLVL.

Only one count was recorded for this clone. The V gene is TRBV2, the J gene TRBJ1-5, with a weak D call TRBD1 (6 bases). Trimming took off 4 bases at V and 6 bases at J, with 16 bases between the two ends. The CDR3 spans 15 residues. The germline V gene encodes CDR1 SNHLY and CDR2 FYNNEI. The CDR3 DNA reads as TGTGCCAGCAGTGGTCAGGGGCGGCTGGGTCAGCCCCAGCATTTT. As protein: CASSGQGRLGQPQHF.

The gene calls are TRBV28 and TRBJ1-2; D gene unclear. V was shortened by 6 bases and J by 0 bases, with 8 bases between the two germline ends. The CDR3 spans 13 residues. Germline-derived CDR1 and CDR2 are MDHEN and SYDVKM. The CDR3 spells CASSDTTNYGYTF. DNA of the CDR3: TGTGCCAGCAGCGATACAACTAACTATGGCTACACCTTC.

The chain uses TRBV20-1 and TRBJ2-2; D is perhaps TRBD1 (5 bases). CDR3 size: 10 residues. V lost 5 bases, J lost 11 bases, and 9 bases lay in between. Germline loops: CDR1 DFQATT, CDR2 SNEGSKA (reference sequence). The CDR3 nucleotides read TGCAGTGCTCAGGGAAGTGAGCTGTTTTTT. It encodes CSAQGSELFF.

This sequence joins TRBV28 and TRBJ1-1, with 8 bases identical to TRBD1. Germline loops: CDR1 MDHEN, CDR2 SYDVKM. This CDR3 has 16 amino acids. Germline trimming cut 10 bases from V and 1 base from J; bases unmatched to any gene: 14. The CDR3 loop is CATHTLRTGTNTEAFF. CDR3 coding DNA: TGTGCCACACACACTTTACGGACAGGGACGAACACTGAAGCTTTCTTT.

The chain couples TRBV20-1 to TRBJ1-1; 7 nucleotides agree with TRBD1. Per germline, CDR1 DFQATT and CDR2 SNEGSKA (reference sequence). J lost 0 bases, V lost 6 bases, and 7 bases had no gene match. The CDR3 loop spans 14 amino acids. CDR3 protein: CSASQTGMNTEAFF. In DNA form, the CDR3 reads TGCAGTGCCAGTCAGACAGGGATGAACACTGAAGCTTTCTTT.

The chain uses TRBV5-1 and TRBJ2-7; 10 nucleotides align to TRBD1. The CDR3 is 15 amino acids. The germline CDR1 and CDR2 sequences are SGHRS and YFSETQ. V lost 0 bases, J lost 7 bases, and 7 bases stayed unmatched. As DNA, the CDR3 is TGCGCCAGCAGCTTGGAAGGACAGGGGGTTGGAGAGCAGTACTTC. Its translation is CASSLEGQGVGEQYF.

The V gene is TRBV28, the J gene TRBJ1-5; D gene unclear. V was trimmed by 3 bases and J by 2 bases, leaving 11 bases between them. Germline V gene lookup returns CDR1 MDHEN and CDR2 SYDVKM. This CDR3 has 15 amino acids. The CDR3 here is CASSFSGLGNQPQHF. In nucleotides, the CDR3 is TGTGCCAGCAGTTTCTCAGGTCTGGGCAATCAGCCCCAGCATTTT.